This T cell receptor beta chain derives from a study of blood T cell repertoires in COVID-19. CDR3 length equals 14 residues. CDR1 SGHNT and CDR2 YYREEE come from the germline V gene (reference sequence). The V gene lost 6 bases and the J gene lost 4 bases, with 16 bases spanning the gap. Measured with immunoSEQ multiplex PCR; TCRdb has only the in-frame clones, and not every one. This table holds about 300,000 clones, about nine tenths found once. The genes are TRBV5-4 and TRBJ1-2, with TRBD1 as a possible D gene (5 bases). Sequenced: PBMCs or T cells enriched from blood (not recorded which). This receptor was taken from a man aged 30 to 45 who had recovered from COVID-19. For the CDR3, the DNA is TGTGCCAGCACTAGAGACGGGCAGGGCTATGGCTACACCTTC. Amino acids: CASTRDGQGYGYTF.